The 28 T cell receptor beta chains below come from one sample, sequenced in a study of regulatory T cells in long-lasting Graves disease. Time point of the sample: persistent/refractory GD, antithyroid drugs over 5 years with positive TRAb. Generation of the TCR library employed RNA extracted from PBMCs. TCR beta libraries were built with iRepertoire HTBI primers and Arm-PCR of CDR3 regions. Using its own MiXCR run on the multiplex PCR reads, TCRdb lists one record per CDR3 protein. The data contain 400,000 to 500,000 distinct CDR3 sequences, roughly 21% of them seen just once; the ten biggest clones take up approximately 14%. Source: peripheral blood mononuclear cells (PBMCs), taken when the disease was refractory, from a patient treated with antithyroid drugs. All receptors come from a female donor with Graves disease.

A few counts support this clonotype. The V and J genes are TRBV7-9 and TRBJ2-7, with no clear D. This CDR3 has 14 amino acids. Trimming took 5 bases from V and 5 from J, leaving 16 bases between them. The germline gives CDR1 SEHNR, CDR2 FQNEAQ (reference sequence). CDR3 nucleotide sequence: TGTGCCAGCAGCCCCTCGATCGGTTTCGACGAGCAGTACTTC. Translated: CASSPSIGFDEQYF.

Comment on this clonotype: A much larger clone is a single base away; this may be a read error. The chain has TRBV28 and TRBJ2-5, with D possibly being TRBD1 or TRBD2 (7 bases each). V was shortened by 6 bases and J by 2 bases, with 16 bases between the two germline ends. Looked up from germline, CDR1 is MDHEN and CDR2 is SYDVKM. This CDR3 is built from 15 residues. This CDR3 reads CASSTGDGGQETQYF. For the CDR3, the DNA is TGTGCCAGCAGCACAGGGGACGGGGGGCAAGAGACCCAGTACTTC. The entire variable domain, with the rest obtained from reference TRBV28 and TRBJ2-5, is as follows: DVKVTQSSRYLVKRTGEKVFLECVQDMDHENMFWYRQDPGLGLRLIYFSYDVKMKEKGDIPEGYSVSREKKERFSLILESASTNQTSMYLCASSTGDGGQETQYFGPGTRLLVL.

Comment on this clonotype: A far more abundant clone sits one base away, making this likely a read error. The gene calls are TRBV9 and TRBJ2-2, with 7 bases matching TRBD2. CDR3 size: 17 residues. V lost 5 bases, J lost 6 bases, and 16 bases stayed unmatched. In germline, CDR1 is SGDLS, CDR2 YYNGEE. The CDR3 is CASSETWGGVLPGELFF. In nucleotides, the CDR3 is TGTGCCAGCAGTGAAACGTGGGGGGGAGTCTTGCCCGGGGAGCTGTTTTTT. Filled out from reference TRBV9 and TRBJ2-2, the complete variable domain reads DSGVTQTPKHLITATGQRVTLRCSPRSGDLSVYWYQQSLDQGLQFLIQYYNGEERAKGNILERFSAQQFPDLHSELNLSSLELGDSALYFCASSETWGGVLPGELFFGEGSRLTVL.

The chain links TRBV19 to TRBJ2-6, with a possible D match to TRBD2 (5 bases). The length of the CDR3 is 16 residues. V dropped 1 base and J dropped 4 bases, with 11 bases sitting between them. CDR1 LNHDA and CDR2 SQIVND come from the germline V gene (reference sequence). The CDR3 bases are TGTGCCAGTAGTATAGGAAAACCGGGAGGGGCCAACGTCCTGACTTTC. Amino acids: CASSIGKPGGANVLTF.

This clonotype was seen ten or more times. The genes are TRBV28 and TRBJ2-7; weak D call: TRBD1 (6 bases). V was pared by 6 bases and J by 3 bases, with 12 bases between. Germline values: CDR1 MDHEN, CDR2 SYDVKM. The CDR3 sequence is 13 residues long. Here the CDR3 reads CASRQGTFYEQYF. Here the CDR3 DNA reads TGTGCCAGCAGACAGGGTACCTTCTACGAGCAGTACTTC.

This clonotype was observed a few times. This chain links TRBV2 with TRBJ2-7; 9 bases are shared with TRBD1. With 7 bases clipped from V and 2 bases from J, the junction kept 6 bases outside the gene matches. CDR1 and CDR2 from the germline V gene are SNHLY and FYNNEI. The CDR3 has 14 residues. The CDR3 DNA follows: TGTGCCAGCATCGGGACAGGGTCGCCCTACGAGCAGTACTTC. Amino acids: CASIGTGSPYEQYF.

The gene calls are TRBV28 and TRBJ2-3; D is unresolved. Trimming stripped 4 bases from V and 2 bases from J, with 19 bases between. Germline V CDR1 and CDR2: MDHEN, SYDVKM. The CDR3 spans 17 residues. CDR3 amino acids: CASSSPGRAMTTDTQYF. The CDR3 nucleotides are TGTGCCAGCAGTTCCCCCGGCAGAGCTATGACCACAGATACGCAGTATTTT.

The chain links TRBV5-1 to TRBJ1-6; 7 positions agree with TRBD1. The germline CDR1 and CDR2 sequences are SGHRS and YFSETQ. This CDR3 is built from 14 residues. V gave up 6 bases and J gave up 7 bases; unmatched junction bases: 7. The CDR3 DNA sequence: TGCGCCAGCACGGCGGGACAGATGAATTCACCCCTCCACTTT. This translates into CASTAGQMNSPLHF.

This clonotype was seen many times. The chain employs TRBV7-9 and TRBJ2-7, with D unresolved. Near its end, the DNA agrees better with TRBJ2-1, so the J call may be wrong. The germline gives CDR1 SEHNR, CDR2 FQNEAQ (reference sequence). The CDR3 contains 12 residues. DNA for the CDR3: TGTGCCAGCAGCCCCGTTCTGAATGAGCAGTTCTTC. Translating gives CASSPVLNEQFF.

This clonotype was found a few times. The chain joins TRBV20-1 to TRBJ2-4; 13 bases line up with TRBD2. Germline CDR1 DFQATT, CDR2 SNEGSKA (reference sequence). This CDR3 comprises 19 residues. V gave up 6 bases and J gave up 0 bases; unmatched junction bases: 14. For the CDR3, the DNA is TGCAGTGCGCGCCTCGGACTAGCGGGAGTGTCCCTAGCCAAAAACATTCAGTACTTC. Protein: CSARLGLAGVSLAKNIQYF.

The J gene is TRBJ1-3, the V gene TRBV2, with D perhaps matching TRBD1 (6 bases). V was trimmed by 6 bases and J by 3 bases, leaving 12 bases between them. The germline CDR1 and CDR2 sequences are SNHLY and FYNNEI. This CDR3 spans 14 amino acids. The CDR3 sequence: CASRPGTSGNTIYF. In nucleotides, the CDR3 is TGTGCCAGCAGACCTGGGACAAGTGGAAACACCATATATTTT.

In this sample, this clonotype turned up many times. Its ends do not fully match the called genes, so a read error is possible. V gene TRBV11-2 combines with J gene TRBJ1-2; no reliable D call. Germline V lookup: CDR1 SGHAT, CDR2 FQNNGV. This CDR3 contains 15 residues. CDR3 DNA sequence: TGTGCCAGCAGCGTAGACACGCGCTATGGCTATGGCTACACCTTC. Protein: CASSVDTRYGYGYTF. The full variable domain, in which reference TRBV11-2 and TRBJ1-2 provide the parts outside the CDR3, is EAGVAQSPRYKIIEKRQSVAFWCNPISGHATLYWYQQILGQGPKLLIQFQNNGVVDDSQLPKDRFSAERLKGVDSTLKIQPAKLEDSAVYLCASSVDTRYGYGYTFGSGTRLTVV.

Of note for this clonotype: It is likely a read error: a sequence one base away is far more abundant. The V and J genes are TRBV2 and TRBJ2-4; 8 bases align to TRBD1. Germline V lookup: CDR1 SNHLY, CDR2 FYNNEI. The CDR3 has 14 residues. The V gene end was trimmed by 3 bases and the J gene end by 15 bases; junction bases not matched to a gene: 13. In DNA form, the CDR3 reads TGTGCCAGCAGTGATTCAGGGGGCGGTGAGACCCGGTACTTC. It specifies CASSDSGGGETRYF.

This clonotype was detected a few times. The chain uses TRBV5-6 and TRBJ1-4; possible D gene TRBD1, 5 bases. CDR1 SGHDT and CDR2 YYEEEE come from the germline V gene. The CDR3 has 15 residues. V lost 1 base, J lost 4 bases, and 11 bases lay in between. CDR3 bases: TGTGCCAGCAGCTTGTATGGGGCCCGTAATGAAAAACTGTTTTTT. Translated: CASSLYGARNEKLFF. Full variable domain (rest looked up from reference TRBV5-6 and TRBJ1-4): DAGVTQSPTHLIKTRGQQVTLRCSPKSGHDTVSWYQQALGQGPQFIFQYYEEEERQRGNFPDRFSGHQFPNYSSELNVNALLLGDSALYLCASSLYGARNEKLFFGSGTQLSVL.

This chain joins TRBV5-1 and TRBJ2-7; no reliable D call. From germline, CDR1 is SGHRS and CDR2 YFSETQ. CDR3 length equals 13 residues. V was trimmed by 0 bases and J by 6 bases, leaving 10 bases between them. The CDR3 nucleotides read TGCGCCAGCAGCTTGGGAGATTCTCGCGAGCAGTACTTC. Amino acids: CASSLGDSREQYF.

This clonotype was counted many times. The chain employs TRBV5-6 and TRBJ1-5; the match to TRBD1 covers 7 bases. Germline trimming cut 4 bases from V and 3 bases from J; bases unmatched to any gene: 7. CDR3 length equals 15 residues. Germline lookup yields CDR1 SGHDT and CDR2 YYEEEE. CDR3 amino acids: CASSQGTASNQPQHF. CDR3 DNA: TGTGCCAGCAGCCAAGGGACAGCCTCCAATCAGCCCCAGCATTTT.

The chain combines TRBV9 with TRBJ2-3, with D possibly being TRBD1 or TRBD2 (5 bases each). V was shortened by 4 bases and J by 5 bases, with 17 bases between the two germline ends. CDR3 length: 15 amino acids. Germline values: CDR1 SGDLS, CDR2 YYNGEE. CDR3 loop: CASSPAPGPGDTQYF. In DNA, the CDR3 is TGTGCCAGCAGCCCCGCCCCGGGACCGGGAGATACGCAGTATTTT.

The sample holds many counts of this clonotype. This chain links TRBV11-2 with TRBJ2-7, with D possibly matching TRBD2 (5 bases). V lost 4 bases to trimming and J lost 6 bases, with 10 bases between them. This CDR3 is built from 12 residues. CDR1 and CDR2 from the germline V gene are SGHAT and FQNNGV. The CDR3 DNA sequence: TGTGCCAGCAGCTCCCTGGGGAGCGAGCAGTACTTC. It codes for CASSSLGSEQYF.

This clonotype was observed many times. The chain combines TRBV29-1 with TRBJ2-5; 12 nucleotides line up with TRBD2. CDR3 length: 20 residues. CDR1 is SQVTM, CDR2 ANQGSEA, per germline. V trimming: 2 bases; J trimming: 2 bases; junction bases outside the gene matches: 18. The CDR3 coding sequence is TGCAGCGTTGAATTATCTTTCTGGACTAGCGGGGTACTTCTTCAAGAGACCCAGTACTTC. Translating gives CSVELSFWTSGVLLQETQYF.

This clonotype was seen a handful of times. This chain links TRBV12-3 or TRBV12-4 with TRBJ1-4, with 10 bases lining up with TRBD1. This CDR3 region has 14 residues. J was trimmed by 8 bases and V by 5 bases; bases with no gene match: 5. CDR3 amino acids: CASSSRDRGEKLFF. For the CDR3, the DNA is TGTGCCAGCAGTAGTCGGGACAGGGGCGAAAAACTGTTTTTT.

In this sample, this clonotype turned up a few times. The V call is TRBV7-9, the J call TRBJ2-7; possible D gene TRBD1, 5 bases. Germline V gene data show CDR1 as SEHNR and CDR2 as FQNEAQ (reference sequence). V was shortened by 5 bases and J by 4 bases, with 21 bases between the two germline ends. CDR3 length: 16 residues. In nucleotides, the CDR3 is TGTGCCAGCAGCCCCTCCGGACACCGGAGTGAATACGAGCAGTACTTC. Translating it yields CASSPSGHRSEYEQYF.

This clonotype was detected only a few times. A much larger clonotype is one base distant, so this may be a read error. The rearrangement uses TRBV28 and TRBJ1-6, with 7 bases identical to TRBD1. J gave up 6 bases and V 6 bases, and 5 bases lay outside the gene matches. CDR1 MDHEN and CDR2 SYDVKM come from the germline V gene. The CDR3 is made up of 14 amino acids. In DNA, the CDR3 is TGTGCCAGCAGAGGGGGCAGCCCTAATTCACCCCTCCACTTT. Residues: CASRGGSPNSPLHF.

This clonotype was counted ten times or more. V usage is TRBV27 and J usage is TRBJ1-1, with 7 bases matching TRBD1. Trimming took 4 bases from V and 1 from J; bases not matched to a gene: 6. The germline V gene encodes CDR1 MNHEY and CDR2 SMNVEV (reference sequence). This CDR3 has 15 residues. In DNA, the CDR3 is TGTGCCAGCAGTTCCTACAGGGGACCGAACACTGAAGCTTTCTTT. This encodes CASSSYRGPNTEAFF.

The chain has TRBV7-2 and TRBJ2-7; D unclear. V gave up 3 bases and J gave up 4 bases, with 13 bases separating them. Germline CDR1 is SGHTA and CDR2 is FQGNSA. The CDR3 contains 14 residues. The CDR3 DNA is TGTGCCAGCAGCTTTATGCAGACAAGTTACGAGCAGTACTTC. Protein product: CASSFMQTSYEQYF.

This clonotype was counted many times. The gene calls are TRBV6-5 and TRBJ2-2; D unresolved. V lost 0 bases, J lost 2 bases, and 7 bases lay in between. The CDR3 consists of 15 residues. Germline assignment: CDR1 MNHEY and CDR2 SVGAGI. CDR3 residues: CASSYSIPNTGELFF. In DNA form, the CDR3 reads TGTGCCAGCAGTTACTCCATACCCAACACCGGGGAGCTGTTTTTT.

This clonotype was found many times. The chain combines TRBV30 with TRBJ1-1, with 9 nucleotides matching TRBD1. V lost 0 bases, J lost 4 bases, and 3 bases stayed unmatched. The germline CDR1 and CDR2 sequences are GTSNPN and SVGIG (reference sequence). There are 14 residues in the CDR3. CDR3 DNA sequence: TGTGCCTGGAGTGTACAGGGGGCGGGCACTGAAGCTTTCTTT. It specifies CAWSVQGAGTEAFF.

There are many counts of this clonotype. V gene TRBV15 combines with J gene TRBJ1-5; D uncertain. Germline-derived CDR1 and CDR2 are LNHNV and YYDKDF (reference sequence). The ends were cut back, 5 bases at V and 4 bases at J, with 6 bases in the middle. The CDR3 contains 12 residues. The CDR3 nucleotides read TGTGCCACCAGCCAAGGGAATCAGCCCCAGCATTTT. This gives the protein CATSQGNQPQHF.

V is TRBV28 and J is TRBJ2-3; 12 bases map to TRBD2. This CDR3 contains 18 residues. Germline V gene sequence: CDR1 MDHEN, CDR2 SYDVKM. The trim removed 4 bases at V and 0 bases at J, leaving 8 bases unmatched. The CDR3 DNA follows: TGTGCCAGCAGTTCAGCCCTAGGGACTAGCGGGAGCACAGATACGCAGTATTTT. Its protein is CASSSALGTSGSTDTQYF.